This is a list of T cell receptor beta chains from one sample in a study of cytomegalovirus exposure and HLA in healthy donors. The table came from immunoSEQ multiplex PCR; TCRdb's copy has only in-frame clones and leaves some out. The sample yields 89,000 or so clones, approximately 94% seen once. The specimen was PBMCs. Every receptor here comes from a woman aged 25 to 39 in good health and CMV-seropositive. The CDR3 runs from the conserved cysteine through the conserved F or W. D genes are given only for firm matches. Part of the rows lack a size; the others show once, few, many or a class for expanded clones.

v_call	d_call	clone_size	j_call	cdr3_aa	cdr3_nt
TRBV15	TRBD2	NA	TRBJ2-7	CATSTLAGVSYEQYF	TGTGCCACCAGCACCTTAGCGGGGGTCTCCTACGAGCAGTACTTC
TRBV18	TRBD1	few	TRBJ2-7	CASSPQGTGAEQYF	TGTGCCAGCTCACCCCAAGGCACAGGGGCCGAGCAGTACTTC
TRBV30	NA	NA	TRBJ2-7	CAWSPRQRPAYEQYF	TGTGCCTGGAGCCCCAGACAGCGTCCCGCCTACGAGCAGTACTTC
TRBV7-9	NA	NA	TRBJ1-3	CASSLGGGRNTIYF	TGTGCCAGCAGCTTAGGAGGGGGTAGAAACACCATATATTTT
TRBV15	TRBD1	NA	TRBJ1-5	CATSWDRVDNQPQHF	TGTGCCACCAGCTGGGACAGGGTGGACAATCAGCCCCAGCATTTT
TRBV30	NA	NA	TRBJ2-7	CAWSIRGAYEQYF	TGTGCCTGGAGTATCAGGGGAGCCTACGAGCAGTACTTC
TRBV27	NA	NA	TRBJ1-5	CASSFGVDSNQPQHF	TGTGCCAGCAGTTTCGGGGTCGATAGCAATCAGCCCCAGCATTTT
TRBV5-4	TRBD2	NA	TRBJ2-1	CASSLEGTRSPGEQFF	TGTGCCAGCAGCTTGGAGGGGACTAGGTCCCCGGGTGAGCAGTTCTTC
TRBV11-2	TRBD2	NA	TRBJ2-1	CASRGLAGGSYNEQFF	TGTGCCAGCAGGGGACTAGCGGGAGGATCCTACAATGAGCAGTTCTTC
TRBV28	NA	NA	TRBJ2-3	CATELGTSWSTDTQYF	TGTGCCACGGAACTGGGGACAAGCTGGTCCACAGATACGCAGTATTTT
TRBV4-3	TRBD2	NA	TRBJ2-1	CASSQELAGGTEQFF	TGCGCCAGCAGCCAAGAACTAGCGGGAGGAACTGAGCAGTTCTTC
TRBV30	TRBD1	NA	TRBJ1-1	CAWSAGTGGAEAFF	TGTGCCTGGAGTGCAGGGACAGGGGGGGCTGAAGCTTTCTTT
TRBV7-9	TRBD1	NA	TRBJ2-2	CASSLARTGVYTGELFF	TGTGCCAGCAGCTTAGCACGTACAGGGGTGTACACCGGGGAGCTGTTTTTT
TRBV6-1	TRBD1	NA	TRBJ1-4	CASSERQGYIEKLFF	TGTGCCAGCAGTGAACGACAGGGGTATATCGAAAAACTGTTTTTT
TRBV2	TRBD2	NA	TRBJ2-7	CASKAGGGPYEQYF	TGTGCCAGCAAGGCGGGAGGTGGCCCCTACGAGCAGTACTTC
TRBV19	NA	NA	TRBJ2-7	CASSPVSQGPSYEQYF	TGTGCCAGTAGTCCAGTAAGCCAGGGGCCTTCCTACGAGCAGTACTTC
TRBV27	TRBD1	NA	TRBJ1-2	CASSWGQGGGYGYTF	TGTGCCAGCAGTTGGGGACAGGGTGGAGGGTATGGCTACACCTTC
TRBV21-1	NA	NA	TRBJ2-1	CASNYPGGEQFF	TGTGCCAGCAACTACCCCGGGGGGGAGCAGTTCTTC
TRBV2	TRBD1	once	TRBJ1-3	CALGSGGGNTIYF	TGTGCCCTCGGCTCAGGGGGAGGAAACACCATATATTTT
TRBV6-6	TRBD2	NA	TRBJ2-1	CASSRTSGRRDEQFF	TGTGCCAGCAGCCGGACTAGCGGGAGGAGAGATGAGCAGTTCTTC
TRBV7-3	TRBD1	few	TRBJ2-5	CASSSGTGYQETQYF	TGTGCCAGCAGCTCCGGGACAGGGTACCAAGAGACCCAGTACTTC
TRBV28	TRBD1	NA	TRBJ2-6	CASSPAGTGLAGANVLTF	TGTGCCAGCAGCCCCGCCGGGACAGGGCTTGCTGGGGCCAACGTCCTGACTTTC
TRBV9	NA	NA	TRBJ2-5	CASSVGGGYQETQYF	TGTGCCAGCAGCGTAGGTGGAGGGTACCAAGAGACCCAGTACTTC
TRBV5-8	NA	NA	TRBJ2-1	CASSFSEQFF	TGTGCCAGCAGCTTTAGTGAGCAGTTCTTC
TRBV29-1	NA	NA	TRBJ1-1	CSVDGQLGEAFF	TGCAGCGTTGATGGACAGCTGGGGGAAGCTTTCTTT
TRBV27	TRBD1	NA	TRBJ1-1	CASSWKGTGAEAFF	TGTGCCAGCAGTTGGAAGGGGACAGGGGCTGAAGCTTTCTTT
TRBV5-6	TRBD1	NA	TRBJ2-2	CASSRLRQGYTGELFF	TGTGCCAGCAGCCGTCTGAGACAGGGATACACCGGGGAGCTGTTTTTT
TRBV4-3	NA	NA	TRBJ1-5	CASSQEAGSRGSAQHF	TGCGCCAGCAGCCAAGAGGCAGGCTCGCGGGGATCGGCCCAGCATTTT
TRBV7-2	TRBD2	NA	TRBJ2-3	CASSLGLAGGDADTQYF	TGTGCCAGCAGCTTAGGCTTGGCGGGAGGAGACGCAGATACGCAGTATTTT
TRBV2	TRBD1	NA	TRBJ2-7	CASTRDRGYGEQYF	TGTGCCAGCACTCGAGACAGGGGGTATGGTGAGCAGTACTTC
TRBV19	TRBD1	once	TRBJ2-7	CASSIGQGTNEQYF	TGTGCCAGTAGTATCGGACAGGGTACCAACGAGCAGTACTTC
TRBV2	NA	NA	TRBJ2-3	CASRAGTSSTDTQYF	TGTGCCAGCAGGGCCGGGACATCAAGCACAGATACGCAGTATTTT